The 9 T cell receptor beta chains reported below all come from one sample, sequenced in a study of blood T cell repertoires in COVID-19. Generated by immunoSEQ multiplex PCR, the TCRdb table keeps only in-frame clones and is missing some. In the table there are about 380,000 clones, roughly 85% of which are singletons. Sequenced sample: peripheral blood. These receptors were taken from a woman aged 18-29 years with acute or convalescent COVID-19.

The chain combines TRBV6-2 or TRBV6-3 with TRBJ2-1, with TRBD2 matching 10 bases. The germline gives CDR1 MNHEY, CDR2 SVGEGT. The CDR3 has 16 residues. After removal of 5 bases from V and 3 bases from J, the junction contained 7 bases not matched to a gene. The CDR3 sequence: CASSQRLAGRYNEQFF. CDR3 bases: TGTGCCAGCAGTCAAAGACTAGCGGGTCGCTACAATGAGCAGTTCTTC.

The chain carries TRBV2 and TRBJ2-7, with no clear D. This CDR3 spans 14 amino acids. V gave up 8 bases and J gave up 7 bases, with 21 bases separating them. CDR1 is SNHLY and CDR2 is FYNNEI in the germline V gene. CDR3 amino acids: CASGYITGTGEQYF. In DNA form, the CDR3 reads TGTGCCAGCGGATATATCACGGGTACGGGTGAGCAGTACTTC.

The chain recombines TRBV30 with TRBJ1-5; 9 positions agree with TRBD1. Losses at the gene ends were 0 bases for V and 4 bases for J; bases not matched to a gene: 1. The germline V gene encodes CDR1 GTSNPN and CDR2 SVGIG (reference sequence). The CDR3 is 14 amino acids. In DNA form, the CDR3 reads TGTGCCTGGAGTGTAGGGACAGGGAATCAGCCCCAGCATTTT. It is translated as CAWSVGTGNQPQHF.

CDR3 sequence reads: CASSPRDGDEQYF. Here the CDR3 DNA reads TGTGCCAGTAGCCCGCGCGACGGAGACGAGCAGTACTTC. The chain is built from TRBV19 and TRBJ2-7; D is unresolved. This CDR3 has 13 residues. In germline, CDR1 is LNHDA, CDR2 SQIVND (reference sequence). The ends were cut back, 6 bases at V and 5 bases at J, with 14 bases in the middle.

This clone was seen a handful of times. This rearrangement joins TRBV13 to TRBJ2-7; TRBD2 agrees at 8 bases. V trimming: 4 bases; J trimming: 0 bases; junction bases outside the gene matches: 11. The CDR3 is 17 amino acids. The germline CDR1 and CDR2 sequences are PRHDT and FYEKMQ (reference sequence). CDR3 nucleotides: TGTGCCAGCAGCTCCCGGGGGGGGCGGGAGGACTCCTACGAGCAGTACTTC. Translated: CASSSRGGREDSYEQYF.

This clone came up once. The chain recombines TRBV11-2 with TRBJ2-1; weak D call: TRBD1 (7 bases). Germline CDR1 and CDR2: SGHAT and FQNNGV. V gave up 6 bases and J gave up 8 bases, with 20 bases separating them. The CDR3 extends over 15 amino acids. CDR3 in amino acids: CASSQMGRGDYEQFF. DNA of the CDR3: TGTGCCAGCAGTCAAATGGGCAGGGGGGACTATGAGCAGTTCTTC.

This clone was detected once. The chain links TRBV7-3 to TRBJ2-3; 12 positions agree with TRBD2. Germline lookup yields CDR1 SGHTA and CDR2 FQGTGA. V lost 1 base and J lost 6; bases outside the gene matches: 8. This CDR3 region has 17 residues. In DNA form, the CDR3 reads TGTGCCAGCAGCTTAAATCTAGCGGGAGGGCCCGGGGATACGCAGTATTTT. Translating gives CASSLNLAGGPGDTQYF.

The chain uses TRBV24-1 and TRBJ2-3; 7 bases map to TRBD2. The V and J ends lost 2 bases and 2 bases, in that order; junction bases with no gene match: 12. Germline V gene data show CDR1 as KGHDR and CDR2 as SFDVKD. This CDR3 spans 18 amino acids. CDR3 bases: TGTGCCACCAGTGATTACCCCCTCCCGCGGGGGATCACAGATACGCAGTATTTT. This gives the protein CATSDYPLPRGITDTQYF.

This clone was seen repeatedly, ten times or more. The V gene is TRBV29-1, the J gene TRBJ1-2; TRBD1 aligns across 12 bases. The germline V gene encodes CDR1 SQVTM and CDR2 ANQGSEA. V was clipped by 3 bases and J by 6 bases; unmatched bases: 8. The CDR3 has 15 residues. The DNA of the CDR3 is TGCAGCGTTGACCCCTCCGGGACAGGGGGCGATGGCTACACCTTC. Encoded protein: CSVDPSGTGGDGYTF. Full variable domain (missing parts from reference TRBV29-1 and TRBJ1-2): SAVISQKPSRDICQRGTSLTIQCQVDSQVTMMFWYRQQPGQSLTLIATANQGSEATYESGFVIDKFPISRPNLTFSTLTVSNMSPEDSSIYLCSVDPSGTGGDGYTFGSGTRLTVV.